This TCR beta chain was identified in a study of post-analysis software for immune sequencing data. About the study: The patients showed relapsing-remitting, secondary progressive and progressive-relapsing multiple sclerosis courses.

Built from TCR beta cDNA, the libraries had unique molecular identifiers in them. Yield was approximately 500,000 cDNA molecules from about 0.94 to 9.7 million T cells. TCRdb reprocessed the PCR reads with MiXCR, giving one entry per CDR3 protein. The sample holds about 820,000 distinct CDR3 sequences, roughly 50% seen once. With respect to this clonotype: What it binds is unknown.

The study, taken as a whole, reports: Patients with multiple sclerosis recorded significantly lower normalized Chao1 diversity than controls, the study found. F-measure co-clustering was strong for batch-matched samples.

Input material: blood. The clonotype was recovered from a girl between 10 and 17 years old with multiple sclerosis.

The CDR3 bases are TGTGCCAGCAGTTTTCGGGCTAGCCCCCCCGGTCAGCAGTACTTC. Translation gives CASSFRASPPGQQYF. This chain uses TRBV27 with TRBJ2-7; tentative D call: TRBD2 (5 bases). The V and J ends lost 3 bases and 8 bases respectively, with 20 bases between them. The germline V gene encodes CDR1 MNHEY and CDR2 SMNVEV (reference sequence). CDR3 length: 15 amino acids.